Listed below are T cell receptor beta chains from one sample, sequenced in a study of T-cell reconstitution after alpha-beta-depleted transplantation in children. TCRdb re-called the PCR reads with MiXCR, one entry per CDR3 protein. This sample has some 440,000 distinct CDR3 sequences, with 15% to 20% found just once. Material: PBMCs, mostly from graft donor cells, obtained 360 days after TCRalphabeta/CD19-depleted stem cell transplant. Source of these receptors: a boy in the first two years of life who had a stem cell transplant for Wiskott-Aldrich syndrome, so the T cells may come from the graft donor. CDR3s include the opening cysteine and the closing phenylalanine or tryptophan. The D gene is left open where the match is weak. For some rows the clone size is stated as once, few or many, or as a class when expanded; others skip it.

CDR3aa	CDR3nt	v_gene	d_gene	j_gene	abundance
CAISDRENQPQHF	TGTGCCATCAGTGACAGGGAAAATCAGCCCCAGCATTTT	TRBV10-3	NA	TRBJ1-5	NA
CSARYVRTSGSYNEQFF	TGCAGTGCTAGATACGTTAGGACTAGCGGCTCCTACAATGAGCAGTTCTTC	TRBV20-1	TRBD2	TRBJ2-1	NA
CSAREQGRFQETQYF	TGCAGTGCTAGAGAACAGGGAAGGTTCCAAGAGACCCAGTACTTC	TRBV20-1	NA	TRBJ2-5	NA
CASGWTSGISYEQYF	TGCGCCAGCGGATGGACTAGCGGGATTTCCTACGAGCAGTACTTC	TRBV5-1	TRBD2	TRBJ2-7	few
CASSLASGEQFF	TGTGCCAGCAGCTTGGCTTCCGGTGAGCAGTTCTTC	TRBV11-2	NA	TRBJ2-1	NA
CSAPGLAGAYTDTQYF	TGCAGTGCCCCTGGACTAGCGGGGGCTTACACAGATACGCAGTATTTT	TRBV20-1	TRBD2	TRBJ2-3	NA
CASSPSTGGETQYF	TGCGCCAGCAGCCCCTCGACAGGGGGGGAGACCCAGTACTTC	TRBV5-1	TRBD1	TRBJ2-5	many
CSSRHSTGPSDTQYF	TGCAGCTCTAGACATTCGACAGGTCCCTCAGATACGCAGTATTTT	TRBV29-1	NA	TRBJ2-3	NA
CASSSQGAGGYTF	TGTGCCAGCAGTTCGCAGGGGGCTGGTGGCTACACCTTC	TRBV28	TRBD1	TRBJ1-2	few
CATSDSGRGPQYF	TGTGCCACCAGTGATTCTGGACGAGGACCTCAGTACTTC	TRBV24-1	NA	TRBJ2-4	NA
CSVDRTRGDTQYF	TGCAGCGTTGATAGGACACGAGGAGATACGCAGTATTTT	TRBV29-1	NA	TRBJ2-3	NA
CASSLEGAKNIQYF	TGTGCCAGCAGCTTAGAAGGGGCCAAAAACATTCAGTACTTC	TRBV7-2	NA	TRBJ2-4	few
CASSLGLKGSGTFQYF	TGCGCCAGCAGCTTGGGCCTGAAAGGGAGCGGTACATTCCAGTACTTC	TRBV5-1	NA	TRBJ2-4	many
CASSHSGWHEQYF	TGTGCCAGCAGTCATTCCGGGTGGCACGAGCAGTACTTC	TRBV6-2/TRBV6-3	NA	TRBJ2-7	few
CASSLGGARPKNIQYF	TGTGCCAGCAGTTTGGGGGGGGCGAGGCCGAAAAACATTCAGTACTTC	TRBV28	NA	TRBJ2-4	many
CASSPKTLSSYNEQFF	TGTGCCAGCAGCCCAAAGACCTTAAGCTCCTACAATGAGCAGTTCTTC	TRBV5-5	NA	TRBJ2-1	few
CASPRTSGRPTNTGELFF	TGTGCCAGTCCTAGGACTAGCGGGAGACCGACGAACACCGGGGAGCTGTTTTTT	TRBV12-3/TRBV12-4	TRBD2	TRBJ2-2	NA
CSATTGPTDTQYF	TGCAGTGCCACAACGGGCCCCACAGATACGCAGTATTTT	TRBV20-1	NA	TRBJ2-3	few
CSARVPSGEDGELFF	TGCAGTGCCAGGGTGCCTAGCGGGGAGGACGGGGAGCTGTTTTTT	TRBV20-1	TRBD2	TRBJ2-2	NA
CASSSETVTDTQYF	TGTGCCAGCAGCTCAGAGACAGTCACAGATACGCAGTATTTT	TRBV11-2	NA	TRBJ2-3	few
CASSYTTSRETEAFF	TGTGCCAGCAGTTACACAACATCCAGGGAGACTGAAGCTTTCTTT	TRBV6-5	NA	TRBJ1-1	NA
CSVEGRPYNEQFF	TGCAGTGTTGAGGGTAGACCCTACAATGAGCAGTTCTTC	TRBV20-1	NA	TRBJ2-1	few
CASSLFPDWHRSYNEQFF	TGTGCCAGCAGCTTGTTTCCCGATTGGCATAGGTCCTACAATGAGCAGTTCTTC	TRBV5-5	NA	TRBJ2-1	few